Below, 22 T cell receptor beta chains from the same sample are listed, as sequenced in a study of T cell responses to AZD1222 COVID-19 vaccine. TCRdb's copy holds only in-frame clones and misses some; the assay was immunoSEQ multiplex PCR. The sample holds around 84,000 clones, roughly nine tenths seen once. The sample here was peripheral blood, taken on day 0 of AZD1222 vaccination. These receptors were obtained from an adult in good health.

The CDR3 here is CASSLLGGRAETQYF. In DNA, the CDR3 is TGTGCCAGCAGTCTGTTGGGAGGGAGGGCAGAGACCCAGTACTTC. This chain connects TRBV6-5 to TRBJ2-5, with TRBD2 matching 7 bases. V lost 5 bases and J lost 4; bases outside the gene matches: 10. Germline CDR1 is MNHEY and CDR2 is SVGAGI. The CDR3 consists of 15 residues.

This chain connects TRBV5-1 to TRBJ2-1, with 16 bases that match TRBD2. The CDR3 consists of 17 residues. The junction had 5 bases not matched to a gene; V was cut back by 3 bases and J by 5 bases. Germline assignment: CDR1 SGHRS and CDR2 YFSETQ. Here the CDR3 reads CASSSAGTSGGDNEQFF. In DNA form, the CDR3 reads TGCGCCAGCAGCTCAGCCGGGACTAGCGGGGGGGACAATGAGCAGTTCTTC. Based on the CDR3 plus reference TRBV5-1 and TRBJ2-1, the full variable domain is KAGVTQTPRYLIKTRGQQVTLSCSPISGHRSVSWYQQTPGQGLQFLFEYFSETQRNKGNFPGRFSGRQFSNSRSEMNVSTLELGDSALYLCASSSAGTSGGDNEQFFGPGTRLTVL.

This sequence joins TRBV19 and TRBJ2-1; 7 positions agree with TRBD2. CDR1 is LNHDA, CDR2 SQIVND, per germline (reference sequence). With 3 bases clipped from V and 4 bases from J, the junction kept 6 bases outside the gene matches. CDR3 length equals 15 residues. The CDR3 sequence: CASSIGTTIYNEQFF. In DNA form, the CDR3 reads TGTGCCAGTAGTATCGGGACTACCATTTACAATGAGCAGTTCTTC.

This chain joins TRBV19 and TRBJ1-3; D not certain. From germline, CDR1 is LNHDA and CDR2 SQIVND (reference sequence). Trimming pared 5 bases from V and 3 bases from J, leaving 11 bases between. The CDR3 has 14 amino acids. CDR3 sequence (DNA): TGTGCCAGTAGTCGGCGCGGCAGTGGAAACACCATATATTTT. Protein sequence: CASSRRGSGNTIYF.

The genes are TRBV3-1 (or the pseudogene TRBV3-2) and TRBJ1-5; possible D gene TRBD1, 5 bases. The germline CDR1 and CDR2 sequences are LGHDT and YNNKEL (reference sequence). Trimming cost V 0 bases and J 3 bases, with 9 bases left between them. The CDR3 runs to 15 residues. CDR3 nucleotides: TGTGCCAGCAGCCAAGATGGGGGGATCAATCAGCCCCAGCATTTT. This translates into CASSQDGGINQPQHF.

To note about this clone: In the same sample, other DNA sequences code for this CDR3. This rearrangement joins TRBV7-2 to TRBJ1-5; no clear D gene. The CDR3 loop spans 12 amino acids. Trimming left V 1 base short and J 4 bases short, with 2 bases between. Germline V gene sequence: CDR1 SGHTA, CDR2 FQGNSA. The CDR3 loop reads CASSLGNQPQHF. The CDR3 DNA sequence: TGTGCCAGCAGCTTAGGTAATCAGCCCCAGCATTTT. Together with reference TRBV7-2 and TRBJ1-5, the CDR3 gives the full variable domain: GAGVSQSPSNKVTEKGKDVELRCDPISGHTALYWYRQSLGQGLEFLIYFQGNSAPDKSGLPSDRFSAERTGGSVSTLTIQRTQQEDSAVYLCASSLGNQPQHFGDGTRLSIL.

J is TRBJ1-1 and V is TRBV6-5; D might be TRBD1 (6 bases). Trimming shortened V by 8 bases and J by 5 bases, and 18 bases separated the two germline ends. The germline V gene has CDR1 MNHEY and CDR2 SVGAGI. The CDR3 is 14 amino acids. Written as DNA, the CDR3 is TGTGCCAGCCTACTAGGGGGGGCCTGGACTGAAGCTTTCTTT. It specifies CASLLGGAWTEAFF.

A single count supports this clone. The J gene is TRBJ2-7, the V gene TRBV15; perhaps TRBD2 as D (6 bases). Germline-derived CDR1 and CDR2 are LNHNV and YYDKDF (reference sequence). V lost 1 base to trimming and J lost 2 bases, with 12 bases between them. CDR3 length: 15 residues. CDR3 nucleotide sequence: TGTGCCACCAGCAGAGCTGCGGGGATGGCCTACGAGCAGTACTTC. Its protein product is CATSRAAGMAYEQYF.

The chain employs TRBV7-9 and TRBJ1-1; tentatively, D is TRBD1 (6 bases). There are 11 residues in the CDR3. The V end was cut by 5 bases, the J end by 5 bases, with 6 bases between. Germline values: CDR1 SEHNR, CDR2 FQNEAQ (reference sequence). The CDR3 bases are TGTGCCAGCAGCCAGGGGACTGAAGCTTTCTTT. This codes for CASSQGTEAFF.

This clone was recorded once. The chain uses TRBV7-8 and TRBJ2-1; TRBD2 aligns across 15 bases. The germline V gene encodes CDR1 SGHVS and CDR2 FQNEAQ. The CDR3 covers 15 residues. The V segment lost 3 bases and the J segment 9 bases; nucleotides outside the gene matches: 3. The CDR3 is CASSFAGLAGGEQFF. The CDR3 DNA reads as TGTGCCAGCAGCTTCGCGGGACTAGCGGGAGGTGAGCAGTTCTTC.

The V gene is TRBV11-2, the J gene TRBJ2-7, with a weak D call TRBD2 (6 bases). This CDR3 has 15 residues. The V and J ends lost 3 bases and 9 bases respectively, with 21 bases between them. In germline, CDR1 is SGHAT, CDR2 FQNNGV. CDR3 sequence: CASSFVGGTPTRQYF. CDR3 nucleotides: TGTGCCAGCAGCTTCGTGGGCGGGACCCCTACGAGGCAGTACTTC.

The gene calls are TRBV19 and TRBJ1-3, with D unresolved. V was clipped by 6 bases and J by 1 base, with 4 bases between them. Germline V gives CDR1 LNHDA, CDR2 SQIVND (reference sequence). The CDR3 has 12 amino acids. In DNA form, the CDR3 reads TGTGCCAGTAGGGAGTCTGGAAACACCATATATTTT. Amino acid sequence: CASRESGNTIYF.

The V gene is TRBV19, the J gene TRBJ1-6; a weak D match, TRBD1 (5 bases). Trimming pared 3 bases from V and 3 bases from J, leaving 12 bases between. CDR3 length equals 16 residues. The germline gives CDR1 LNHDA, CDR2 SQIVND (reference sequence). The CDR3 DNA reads TGTGCCAGTAGTATTGCGACAGCGGGCTATAATTCACCCCTCCACTTT. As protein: CASSIATAGYNSPLHF.

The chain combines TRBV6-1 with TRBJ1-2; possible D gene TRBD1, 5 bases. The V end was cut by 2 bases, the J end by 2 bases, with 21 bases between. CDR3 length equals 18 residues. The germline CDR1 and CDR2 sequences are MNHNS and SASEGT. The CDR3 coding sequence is TGTGCCAGCAGTGAACATTTGTTGCTGGGCCAGGGAAACTATGGCTACACCTTC. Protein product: CASSEHLLLGQGNYGYTF.

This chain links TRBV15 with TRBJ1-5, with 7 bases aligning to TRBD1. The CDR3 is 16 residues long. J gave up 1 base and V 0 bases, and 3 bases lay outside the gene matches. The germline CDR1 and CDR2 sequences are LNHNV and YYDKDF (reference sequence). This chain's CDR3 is CATSRDWGQSNQPQHF. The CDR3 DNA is TGTGCCACCAGCAGAGATTGGGGACAGAGCAATCAGCCCCAGCATTTT.

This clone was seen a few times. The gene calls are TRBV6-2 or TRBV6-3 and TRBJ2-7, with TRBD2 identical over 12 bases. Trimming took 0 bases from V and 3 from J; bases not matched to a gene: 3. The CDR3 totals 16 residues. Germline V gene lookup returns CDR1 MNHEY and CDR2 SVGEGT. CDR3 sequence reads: CASSYSRTSGDYEQYF. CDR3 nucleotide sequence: TGTGCCAGCAGTTACTCTCGGACTAGCGGGGACTACGAGCAGTACTTC.

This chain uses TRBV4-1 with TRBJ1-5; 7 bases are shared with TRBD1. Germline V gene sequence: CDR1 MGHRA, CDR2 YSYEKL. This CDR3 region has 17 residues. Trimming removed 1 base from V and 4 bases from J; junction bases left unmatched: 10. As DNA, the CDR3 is TGCGCCAGCAGCCAAGGGAGGGACAGTGTGGTAAATCAGCCCCAGCATTTT. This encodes CASSQGRDSVVNQPQHF.

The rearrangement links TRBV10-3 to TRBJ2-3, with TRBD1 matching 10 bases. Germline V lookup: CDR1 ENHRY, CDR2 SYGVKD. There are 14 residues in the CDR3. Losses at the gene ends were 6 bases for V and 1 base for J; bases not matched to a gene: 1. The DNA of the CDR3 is TGTGCCATCAGCGGGACAGGGGGCACAGATACGCAGTATTTT. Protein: CAISGTGGTDTQYF.

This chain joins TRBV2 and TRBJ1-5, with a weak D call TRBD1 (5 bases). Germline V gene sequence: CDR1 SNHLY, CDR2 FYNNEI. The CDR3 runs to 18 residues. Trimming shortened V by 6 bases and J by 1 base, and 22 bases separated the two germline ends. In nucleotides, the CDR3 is TGTGCCAGCAGCGCCCGGGGGACGGGCTTTTGGAGCAATCAGCCCCAGCATTTT. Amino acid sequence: CASSARGTGFWSNQPQHF.

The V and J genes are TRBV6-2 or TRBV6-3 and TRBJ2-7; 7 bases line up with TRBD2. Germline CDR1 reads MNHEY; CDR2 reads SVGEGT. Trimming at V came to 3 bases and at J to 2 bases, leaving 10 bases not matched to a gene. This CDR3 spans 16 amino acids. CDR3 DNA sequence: TGTGCCAGCAGTTATGCCGGGACTACCTTCGCCTACGAGCAGTACTTC. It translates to CASSYAGTTFAYEQYF.

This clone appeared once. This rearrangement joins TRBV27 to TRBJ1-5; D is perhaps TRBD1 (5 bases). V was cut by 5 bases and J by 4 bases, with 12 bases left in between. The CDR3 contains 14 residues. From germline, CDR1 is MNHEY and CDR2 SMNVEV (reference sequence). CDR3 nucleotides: TGTGCCAGCAGTGTGACAGTAGATAATCAGCCCCAGCATTTT. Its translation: CASSVTVDNQPQHF.

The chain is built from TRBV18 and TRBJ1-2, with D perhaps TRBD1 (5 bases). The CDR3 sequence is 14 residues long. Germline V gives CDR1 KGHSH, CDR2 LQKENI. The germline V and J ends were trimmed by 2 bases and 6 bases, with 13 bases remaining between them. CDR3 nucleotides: TGTGCCAGCTCACCAACGGGCAGGGTGCATGGCTACACCTTC. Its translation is CASSPTGRVHGYTF.